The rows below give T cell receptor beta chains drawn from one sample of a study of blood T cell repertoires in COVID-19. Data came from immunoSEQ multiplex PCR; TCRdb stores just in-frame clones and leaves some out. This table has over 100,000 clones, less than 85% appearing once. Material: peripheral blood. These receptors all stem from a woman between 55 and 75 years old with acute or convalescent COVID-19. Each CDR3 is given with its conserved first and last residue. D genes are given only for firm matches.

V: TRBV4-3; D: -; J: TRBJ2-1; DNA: TGCGCCAGCAGCCAAGAGCAGCGGGCCCCTGGTGAGCAGTTCTTC; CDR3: CASSQEQRAPGEQFF
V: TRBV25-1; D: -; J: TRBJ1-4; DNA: TGTGCCAGCCTTGACAGCGCAACTAATGAAAAACTGTTTTTT; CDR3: CASLDSATNEKLFF
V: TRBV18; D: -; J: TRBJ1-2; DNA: TGTGCCAGCTCACCACAGAGGGAGGCTGTCTATGGCTACACCTTC; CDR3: CASSPQREAVYGYTF
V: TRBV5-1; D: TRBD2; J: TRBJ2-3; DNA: TGCGCCAGCAGCCCCAGATCCCCCCTACTACTAGCGGGAGGGGAAGGGGGGACAGATACGCAGTATTTT; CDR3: CASSPRSPLLLAGGEGGTDTQYF
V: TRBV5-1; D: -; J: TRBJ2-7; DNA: TGCGCCAGCAGCTTGTACAGTTCCTACGAGCAGTACTTC; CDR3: CASSLYSSYEQYF
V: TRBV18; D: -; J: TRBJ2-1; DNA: TGTGCCAGCTCACCAAGCGATGAGCAGTTCTTC; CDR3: CASSPSDEQFF
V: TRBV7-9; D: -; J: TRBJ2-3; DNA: TGTGCCAGCGGAATGAGGCAGAAATCAGATACGCAGTATTTT; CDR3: CASGMRQKSDTQYF
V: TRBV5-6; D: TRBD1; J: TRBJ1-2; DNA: TGTGCCAGCAGCCCGGGACAGGACTATGGCTACACCTTC; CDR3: CASSPGQDYGYTF
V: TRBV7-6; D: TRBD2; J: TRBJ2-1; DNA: TGTGCCAGCAGCTTAGCGCCGGGAGGGGCGGACAATGAGCAGTTCTTC; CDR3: CASSLAPGGADNEQFF
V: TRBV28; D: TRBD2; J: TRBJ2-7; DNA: TGTGCCAGCCAGACTAGCGCCGCAACCTACGAGCAGTACTTC; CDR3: CASQTSAATYEQYF